Each of the 26 T cell receptor beta chains below was sequenced from the same sample in a study of identical twins (dated by TCRdb to about 2016). The method behind the library was 5' RACE. Instrument on record: Illumina HiSeq 2000. Starting from the raw public reads, TCRdb applied fastp trimming at Q25, assembled clones with MiXCR and retained in-frame beta chains. Entries that share a CDR3 protein sequence are merged under the most common genes and DNA. Across this sample there are some 240,000 distinct CDR3 sequences, with about 8% seen only once. Jointly, the top ten make up less than 4% of the sample. The same specimen was also included in a second study, on yellow fever vaccine responses in identical twins.

Sequenced input: CD8+ T cells sorted from blood. Source of these receptors: a woman aged 18-30 years in good health.

The rearrangement links TRBV28 to TRBJ2-2; D is perhaps TRBD1 (7 bases). The CDR3 loop spans 15 amino acids. The V and J ends lost 3 bases and 4 bases respectively, with 12 bases between them. The germline gives CDR1 MDHEN, CDR2 SYDVKM. DNA for the CDR3: TGTGCCAGCAGTTTCCCAGGGGGACTCACCGGGGAGCTGTTTTTT. Translating gives CASSFPGGLTGELFF.

This clonotype appeared a few times. Written as DNA, the CDR3 is TGCAGTGCTAGGGTCCAAGACAACACAGATACGCAGTATTTT. Translated: CSARVQDNTDTQYF. This chain links TRBV20-1 with TRBJ2-3, with D unclear. CDR1 DFQATT and CDR2 SNEGSKA come from the germline V gene (reference sequence). This CDR3 is 14 amino acids long. V shed 3 bases and J shed 2 bases, with 12 bases lying between them.

This clonotype was picked up many times. This chain uses TRBV20-1 with TRBJ2-1; 7 bases match TRBD2. Germline CDR1 reads DFQATT; CDR2 reads SNEGSKA (reference sequence). The CDR3 extends over 13 amino acids. V was pared by 6 bases and J by 2 bases, with 4 bases of the junction left unmatched. Written as DNA, the CDR3 is TGCAGTGCACCGGGACTAACCTACAATGAGCAGTTCTTC. It is translated as CSAPGLTYNEQFF.

This clonotype was seen a few times. The chain employs TRBV29-1 and TRBJ2-7, with D possibly matching TRBD1 (8 bases). The germline V and J ends were trimmed by 1 base and 6 bases, with 19 bases remaining between them. Germline V gene data show CDR1 as SQVTM and CDR2 as ANQGSEA. This CDR3 region has 15 residues. This CDR3 is CSVEGQTGEGLEQYF. In nucleotides, the CDR3 is TGCAGCGTTGAAGGACAGACAGGGGAGGGTCTCGAGCAGTACTTC.

The gene calls are TRBV6-5 and TRBJ2-2, with TRBD1 matching over 8 bases. The germline gives CDR1 MNHEY, CDR2 SVGAGI. This CDR3 is built from 16 residues. Losses at the gene ends were 0 bases for V and 7 bases for J; bases not matched to a gene: 7. The chain's CDR3 is CASSYSSDRVGGELFF. DNA for the CDR3: TGTGCCAGCAGTTACTCCTCGGACAGGGTGGGCGGGGAGCTGTTTTTT.

This clonotype has ten or more counts. The J gene is TRBJ1-6, the V gene TRBV4-2, with D possibly being TRBD1 (6 bases). CDR1 is LGHNA and CDR2 is YNFKEQ in the germline V gene. There are 14 residues in the CDR3. Trimming pared 0 bases from V and 9 bases from J, leaving 9 bases between. CDR3 in amino acids: CASSQEIRGSPLHF. The CDR3 DNA reads as TGTGCCAGCAGCCAAGAAATCAGGGGTTCACCCCTCCACTTT.

The chain links TRBV9 to TRBJ2-6, with D unresolved. The CDR3 runs to 15 residues. The V gene's germline CDR1 is SGDLS and CDR2 YYNGEE. The V gene lost 0 bases and the J gene lost 5 bases, with 9 bases spanning the gap. DNA of the CDR3: TGTGCCAGCAGCGTAGCTCAACAGAGGGCCAACGTCCTGACTTTC. Its protein product is CASSVAQQRANVLTF.

Of note for this clonotype: One junction end does not reproduce the germline sequence, and a read error may be involved. V is TRBV27 and J is TRBJ2-3; D gene unclear. The CDR3 spans 14 residues. Germline V gene lookup returns CDR1 MNHEY and CDR2 SMNVEV (reference sequence). The chain's CDR3 is CASSLYRSTDKQYF. The CDR3 region has the DNA TGTGCCAGCAGTTTATACAGAAGCACAGATAAGCAGTATTTT.

V and J are TRBV6-4 and TRBJ2-3; a possible D gene is TRBD1 (5 bases). Trimming cost V 0 bases and J 2 bases, with 9 bases left between them. The CDR3 totals 15 residues. Per the germline V gene, CDR1 is MRHNA and CDR2 is SNTAGT. The CDR3 DNA is TGTGCCAGCAGTGACTCTTCTGGGGCCACAGATACGCAGTATTTT. It specifies CASSDSSGATDTQYF.

The chain employs TRBV25-1 and TRBJ1-2; D is uncertain. Trimming shortened V by 2 bases and J by 6 bases, and 13 bases separated the two germline ends. From germline, CDR1 is MGHDK and CDR2 SYGVNS. The CDR3 has 14 amino acids. CDR3 region: CASSEPAERDGYTF. The CDR3, as DNA: TGTGCCAGCAGTGAACCGGCTGAGAGGGATGGCTACACCTTC.

The J gene is TRBJ2-1, the V gene TRBV7-6; D is tentatively TRBD1 or TRBD2 (7 bases each). This CDR3 has 14 amino acids. Trimming took 2 bases from V and 9 from J, leaving 14 bases between them. Germline assignment: CDR1 SGHVS and CDR2 FNYEAQ. The CDR3 DNA sequence: TGTGCCAGCAGCTTATACCCCAGGGGGGGTGAGCAGTTCTTC. This gives the protein CASSLYPRGGEQFF. Looking up the rest from reference TRBV7-6 and TRBJ2-1 gives the full variable domain: GAGVSQSPRYKVTKRGQDVALRCDPISGHVSLYWYRQALGQGPEFLTYFNYEAQQDKSGLPNDRFSAERPEGSISTLTIQRTEQRDSAMYRCASSLYPRGGEQFFGPGTRLTVL.

The rearrangement joins TRBV20-1 to TRBJ2-1; the D gene is possibly TRBD2 (6 bases). The CDR3 contains 16 residues. V lost 6 bases to trimming and J lost 4 bases, with 22 bases between them. CDR1 and CDR2 (germline): DFQATT, SNEGSKA (reference sequence). CDR3 sequence: CSAIGGARAKYNEQFF. For the CDR3, the DNA is TGCAGTGCAATCGGGGGTGCGAGGGCCAAGTACAATGAGCAGTTCTTC.

This clonotype was counted only a few times. The chain uses TRBV28 and TRBJ1-6; D remains ambiguous. CDR3 size: 19 residues. From germline, CDR1 is MDHEN and CDR2 SYDVKM. The CDR3 DNA is TGTGCGAGCCACACCCCCGTGATTACACAGCCAAACTATAATTCACCCCTCCACTTT. This translates into CASHTPVITQPNYNSPLHF.

This clonotype was observed a few times. The rearrangement joins TRBV2 to TRBJ2-7, with 8 bases fitting TRBD1. The CDR3 is 13 amino acids. J was trimmed by 3 bases and V by 6 bases; bases with no gene match: 4. Germline assignment: CDR1 SNHLY and CDR2 FYNNEI. CDR3 in amino acids: CASREDRDYEQYF. For the CDR3, the DNA is TGTGCCAGCAGGGAGGACAGGGACTACGAGCAGTACTTC.

There are a few counts of this clonotype. This chain uses TRBV4-3 with TRBJ2-2; weak D call: TRBD1 (5 bases). V lost 0 bases and J lost 4, with 15 bases in between. CDR3 length equals 17 residues. Germline values: CDR1 LGHNA, CDR2 YSLEER. The CDR3 DNA sequence: TGCGCCAGCAGCCAAGATGCTCCAGGGTGGGGCACCGGGGAGCTGTTTTTT. It codes for CASSQDAPGWGTGELFF.

This clonotype was observed a handful of times. The chain is built from TRBV3-1 and TRBJ2-2; D possibly uses TRBD1 or TRBD2 (5 bases each). Trimming removed 3 bases at V and 1 base at J, with 15 bases between. The CDR3 is 17 amino acids. In germline, CDR1 is LGHDT, CDR2 YNNKEL (reference sequence). The CDR3 here is CASSHLYRDQNTGELFF. Written as DNA, the CDR3 is TGTGCCAGCAGCCATCTCTACCGGGACCAGAACACCGGGGAGCTGTTTTTT. Together with reference TRBV3-1 and TRBJ2-2, the CDR3 gives the full variable domain: DTAVSQTPKYLVTQMGNDKSIKCEQNLGHDTMYWYKQDSKKFLKIMFSYNNKELIINETVPNRFSPKSPDKAHLNLHINSLELGDSAVYFCASSHLYRDQNTGELFFGEGSRLTVL.

This clonotype was recorded a few times. V usage is TRBV6-5 and J usage is TRBJ2-6, with D possibly being TRBD1 (6 bases). The germline gives CDR1 MNHEY, CDR2 SVGAGI. V was cut by 4 bases and J by 0 bases, with 10 bases left in between. The CDR3 is 16 amino acids. As DNA, the CDR3 is TGTGCCAGCAGTTCCTACAGGGTCTCTGGGGCCAACGTCCTGACTTTC. It encodes CASSSYRVSGANVLTF.

J is TRBJ2-1 and V is TRBV28, with 12 bases that match TRBD2. The ends lost 6 bases at V and 0 bases at J; junction bases unmatched: 6. The germline V gene encodes CDR1 MDHEN and CDR2 SYDVKM. The CDR3 has 17 amino acids. CDR3 region: CASSPGLAGSSYNEQFF. For the CDR3, the DNA is TGTGCCAGCAGCCCTGGACTAGCGGGGAGCTCCTACAATGAGCAGTTCTTC.

The V and J genes are TRBV9 and TRBJ2-1; no definite D call. Trimming stripped 1 base from V and 5 bases from J, with 4 bases between. Per germline, CDR1 SGDLS and CDR2 YYNGEE. This CDR3 comprises 12 residues. CDR3: CASSVRDNEQFF. CDR3 in DNA: TGTGCCAGCAGCGTACGAGACAATGAGCAGTTCTTC.

The V and J genes are TRBV9 and TRBJ1-1; D is unresolved. Trimming stripped 4 bases from V and 5 bases from J, with 6 bases between. The CDR3 length is 11 residues. Germline V lookup: CDR1 SGDLS, CDR2 YYNGEE. The CDR3, as DNA: TGTGCCAGCAGCCCCCTTACTGAAGCTTTCTTT. This codes for CASSPLTEAFF. The full variable domain, with the rest looked up from reference TRBV9 and TRBJ1-1, is DSGVTQTPKHLITATGQRVTLRCSPRSGDLSVYWYQQSLDQGLQFLIQYYNGEERAKGNILERFSAQQFPDLHSELNLSSLELGDSALYFCASSPLTEAFFGQGTRLTVV.

This clonotype was counted only a few times. The chain joins TRBV27 to TRBJ1-5; possibly TRBD1 for D (5 bases). This CDR3 has 14 residues. The germline gives CDR1 MNHEY, CDR2 SMNVEV (reference sequence). V lost 2 bases and J 6 bases, leaving 11 bases between the germline ends. CDR3 residues: CASSLLGPGQPQHF. The CDR3 nucleotides read TGTGCCAGCAGTTTACTGGGGCCGGGTCAGCCCCAGCATTTT.

Written as DNA, the CDR3 is TGTGCCAGCAGTGAGTACAGGGACAACGAGCAGTACTTC. It is translated as CASSEYRDNEQYF. V is TRBV2 and J is TRBJ2-7; TRBD1 might be the D (6 bases). The V gene lost 3 bases and the J gene lost 5 bases, with 11 bases spanning the gap. CDR3 length: 13 residues. Germline CDR1 and CDR2: SNHLY and FYNNEI.

At least ten counts were recorded for this clonotype. The chain links TRBV4-2 to TRBJ2-3, with a tentative D call TRBD2 (5 bases). V lost 1 base, J lost 1 base, and 12 bases lay in between. CDR3 length: 16 residues. Germline lookup yields CDR1 LGHNA and CDR2 YNFKEQ. CDR3 sequence: CASSQGWAGGTDTQYF. CDR3 in DNA: TGTGCCAGCAGCCAAGGATGGGCGGGCGGCACAGATACGCAGTATTTT.

The sample holds a few counts of this clonotype. The rearrangement joins TRBV7-9 to TRBJ2-1, with D possibly matching TRBD1 (6 bases). CDR1 is SEHNR, CDR2 FQNEAQ, per germline (reference sequence). This CDR3 is 17 amino acids long. The V end was cut by 4 bases, the J end by 3 bases, with 19 bases between. This CDR3 reads CASSSTQGVKNYNEQFF. DNA of the CDR3: TGTGCCAGCAGCTCCACACAGGGAGTTAAAAACTACAATGAGCAGTTCTTC. Full variable domain (rest looked up from reference TRBV7-9 and TRBJ2-1): DTGVSQNPRHKITKRGQNVTFRCDPISEHNRLYWYRQTLGQGPEFLTYFQNEAQLEKSRLLSDRFSAERPKGSFSTLEIQRTEQGDSAMYLCASSSTQGVKNYNEQFFGPGTRLTVL.

This clonotype was found a few times. The chain carries TRBV3-1 and TRBJ2-3; 7 positions agree with TRBD2. The trim removed 0 bases at V and 4 bases at J, leaving 16 bases unmatched. The CDR3 totals 19 residues. Looked up from germline, CDR1 is LGHDT and CDR2 is YNNKEL (reference sequence). The CDR3 DNA reads TGTGCCAGCAGCCAAGATGGATGGTGGCTAGCGGACACCCCAGATACGCAGTATTTT. Translated, it gives CASSQDGWWLADTPDTQYF.

V is TRBV11-3 and J is TRBJ2-2; 10 bases align to TRBD2. The junction had 4 bases not matched to a gene; V was cut back by 5 bases and J by 1 base. CDR3 size: 16 residues. The germline V gene encodes CDR1 SGHNT and CDR2 YENEEA. The CDR3 reads CASSGRTSGNTGELFF. The DNA of the CDR3 is TGTGCCAGCAGCGGACGGACTAGCGGGAACACCGGGGAGCTGTTTTTT.